These 20 T cell receptor beta chains came from one sample sequenced in a study of blood T cell repertoires in COVID-19. Produced via immunoSEQ multiplex PCR; TCRdb's table is partial and in-frame only. This table holds some 150,000 clones, over 75% found once. Specimen: peripheral blood. The origin of the receptors is a woman aged 60-70 years with COVID-19, enrolled during active disease.

In this sample, this clone turned up once. The chain uses TRBV24-1 and TRBJ2-1; 9 positions agree with TRBD1. Trimming took 4 bases from V and 10 from J; bases not matched to a gene: 4. This CDR3 has 13 amino acids. The germline V gene encodes CDR1 KGHDR and CDR2 SFDVKD. The CDR3 DNA is TGTGCCACCAGTGAAGGACAGGGGCTCGAGCAGTTCTTC. It specifies CATSEGQGLEQFF.

The V call is TRBV21-1, the J call TRBJ2-3; the table calls TRBD2, which could not be checked here. TRBV21-1 corresponds to a pseudogene. CDR3 length: 13 amino acids. CDR3 sequence: CASGDSCTDTQYF. The CDR3 coding sequence is TGTGCCAGCGGGGACTCCTGCACAGATACGCAGTATTTT.

V usage is TRBV6-1 and J usage is TRBJ2-7, with no clear D. This CDR3 region has 17 residues. The germline gives CDR1 MNHNS, CDR2 SASEGT. The V end was cut by 0 bases, the J end by 5 bases, with 20 bases between. The CDR3 DNA sequence: TGTGCCAGCAGTGAAGCGCTAATAACCACCCTTGAAAACGAGCAGTACTTC. It translates to CASSEALITTLENEQYF.

The chain joins TRBV7-9 to TRBJ1-1; a weak D match, TRBD1 (6 bases). Germline V gives CDR1 SEHNR, CDR2 FQNEAQ (reference sequence). The CDR3 sequence is 12 residues long. Trimming left V 4 bases short and J 11 bases short, with 14 bases between. The CDR3 DNA reads as TGTGCCAGCAGCTCAGGGGTGATGGGGGCTTTCTTT. Protein product: CASSSGVMGAFF. The complete variable domain, with remaining parts taken from reference TRBV7-9 and TRBJ1-1, reads DTGVSQNPRHKITKRGQNVTFRCDPISEHNRLYWYRQTLGQGPEFLTYFQNEAQLEKSRLLSDRFSAERPKGSFSTLEIQRTEQGDSAMYLCASSSGVMGAFFGQGTRLTVV.

The V call is TRBV7-6, the J call TRBJ1-1; D is possibly TRBD1 (5 bases). Germline V gives CDR1 SGHVS, CDR2 FNYEAQ. V gave up 2 bases and J gave up 0 bases, with 13 bases separating them. This CDR3 has 16 residues. CDR3 amino acids: CASSLWGGSMNTEAFF. CDR3 in DNA: TGTGCCAGCAGCTTATGGGGGGGATCAATGAACACTGAAGCTTTCTTT.

V usage is TRBV19 and J usage is TRBJ1-5; D may be TRBD1 (5 bases). Germline assignment: CDR1 LNHDA and CDR2 SQIVND (reference sequence). The V gene lost 0 bases and the J gene lost 1 base, with 19 bases spanning the gap. The CDR3 is 19 residues long. CDR3: CASSIDLWGLSRSNQPQHF. CDR3 bases: TGTGCCAGTAGTATAGATCTATGGGGACTCTCGAGAAGCAATCAGCCCCAGCATTTT. Together with reference TRBV19 and TRBJ1-5, the CDR3 gives the full variable domain: DGGITQSPKYLFRKEGQNVTLSCEQNLNHDAMYWYRQDPGQGLRLIYYSQIVNDFQKGDIAEGYSVSREKKESFPLTVTSAQKNPTAFYLCASSIDLWGLSRSNQPQHFGDGTRLSIL.

The CDR3 protein is CASTAGGGNQPQHF. As DNA, the CDR3 is TGTGCCAGCACCGCAGGGGGAGGCAATCAGCCCCAGCATTTT. V gene TRBV19 combines with J gene TRBJ1-5, with 7 bases fitting TRBD1. Per germline, CDR1 LNHDA and CDR2 SQIVND (reference sequence). The CDR3 extends over 14 amino acids. After removal of 9 bases from V and 2 bases from J, the junction contained 7 bases not matched to a gene.

V usage is TRBV11-2 and J usage is TRBJ2-1; 8 nucleotides align to TRBD1. The CDR3 loop spans 13 amino acids. J gave up 9 bases and V 6 bases, and 7 bases lay outside the gene matches. Looked up from germline, CDR1 is SGHAT and CDR2 is FQNNGV. Here the CDR3 reads CASRPEGTGEQFF. CDR3 in DNA: TGTGCCAGCAGACCAGAAGGGACAGGTGAGCAGTTCTTC.

This rearrangement joins TRBV27 to TRBJ1-5; 9 bases are shared with TRBD1. Germline CDR1 and CDR2: MNHEY and SMNVEV (reference sequence). The CDR3 spans 15 residues. The J segment lost 4 bases and the V segment lost 6 bases, leaving 7 bases of the junction unmatched. CDR3: CASRRETGGNQPQHF. Here the CDR3 DNA reads TGTGCCAGCAGACGGGAGACAGGGGGGAATCAGCCCCAGCATTTT.

The V gene is TRBV27, the J gene TRBJ2-1; no definite D call. Germline V gene sequence: CDR1 MNHEY, CDR2 SMNVEV (reference sequence). V shed 4 bases and J shed 4 bases, with 14 bases lying between them. CDR3 length: 15 amino acids. Written as DNA, the CDR3 is TGTGCCAGCAGTTATACATGGAGACCTTACAATGAGCAGTTCTTC. It is translated as CASSYTWRPYNEQFF.

J is TRBJ2-5 and V is TRBV29-1, with 9 bases lining up with TRBD1. This CDR3 is built from 14 residues. The junction had 8 bases not matched to a gene; V was cut back by 7 bases and J by 2 bases. Germline V lookup: CDR1 SQVTM, CDR2 ANQGSEA. The CDR3 DNA reads as TGCAGCGCTATACAGGGGGCGTTTCAAGAGACCCAGTACTTC. Translated, it gives CSAIQGAFQETQYF.

The chain recombines TRBV6-1 with TRBJ1-2; TRBD1 is a possible D gene (5 bases). V dropped 3 bases and J dropped 4 bases, with 12 bases sitting between them. The CDR3 runs 14 residues. Germline loops: CDR1 MNHNS, CDR2 SASEGT. The CDR3 DNA reads TGTGCCAGCAGTGAGGGCGACAGTTCCTATGGCTACACCTTC. Translating it yields CASSEGDSSYGYTF.

This chain connects TRBV11-3 to TRBJ2-3, with TRBD2 matching 7 bases. V lost 1 base to trimming and J lost 0 bases; unmatched junction nucleotides: 4. The CDR3 runs 16 residues. Germline loops: CDR1 SGHNT, CDR2 YENEEA. The CDR3 is CASSLGSGASTDTQYF. CDR3 sequence (DNA): TGTGCCAGCAGCTTAGGGAGCGGGGCTAGCACAGATACGCAGTATTTT.

V is TRBV5-1 and J is TRBJ1-3, with D tentatively TRBD1 (5 bases). Trimming cost V 1 base and J 4 bases, with 12 bases left between them. This CDR3 spans 15 amino acids. CDR1 is SGHRS, CDR2 YFSETQ, per germline. CDR3 coding DNA: TGCGCCAGCAGCTTGTACGGGGGGTCGGGAAACACCATATATTTT. Protein sequence: CASSLYGGSGNTIYF.

This chain joins TRBV19 and TRBJ1-4; D is unclear. V lost 3 bases, J lost 11 bases, and 13 bases lay in between. The CDR3 contains 13 residues. Germline values: CDR1 LNHDA, CDR2 SQIVND (reference sequence). This CDR3 reads CASSIGVPEKLFF. The CDR3 DNA reads TGTGCCAGTAGTATTGGAGTCCCAGAGAAACTGTTTTTT.

The genes are TRBV5-6 and TRBJ2-2; D is undetermined. This CDR3 has 12 residues. V lost 0 bases and J lost 9, with 6 bases in between. Germline-derived CDR1 and CDR2 are SGHDT and YYEEEE. This CDR3 reads CASSLAGWELFF. The CDR3 region has the DNA TGTGCCAGCAGCTTGGCAGGATGGGAGCTGTTTTTT.

This chain uses TRBV4-3 with TRBJ2-3; 15 bases are shared with TRBD2. This CDR3 comprises 18 residues. Trimming removed 0 bases from V and 1 base from J; junction bases left unmatched: 2. Germline V gene sequence: CDR1 LGHNA, CDR2 YSLEER. The DNA of the CDR3 is TGCGCCAGCAGCCAAGACCGGACTAGCGGGGGGGGCACAGATACGCAGTATTTT. Residues: CASSQDRTSGGGTDTQYF.

This chain joins TRBV9 and TRBJ2-2, with TRBD2 matching 8 bases. The CDR3 is made up of 16 amino acids. The germline CDR1 and CDR2 sequences are SGDLS and YYNGEE. With V trimmed by 6 bases and J by 2 bases, 9 bases remained unmatched. CDR3 loop: CASNREGGYNTGELFF. In DNA, the CDR3 is TGTGCCAGCAACCGGGAGGGGGGCTATAACACCGGGGAGCTGTTTTTT.

The chain links TRBV6-5 to TRBJ1-4; the match to TRBD1 covers 9 bases. This CDR3 is 15 amino acids long. The germline CDR1 and CDR2 sequences are MNHEY and SVGAGI. Trimming cost V 1 base and J 10 bases; bases outside gene matches: 7. CDR3: CASSYFGQGRGKLFF. For the CDR3, the DNA is TGTGCCAGCAGTTACTTCGGACAGGGGAGGGGAAAACTGTTTTTT.

This rearrangement joins TRBV5-1 to TRBJ2-7; 7 nucleotides match TRBD1. The CDR3 totals 19 residues. Germline V gives CDR1 SGHRS, CDR2 YFSETQ. V lost 4 bases and J lost 2; bases outside the gene matches: 21. The CDR3 DNA reads as TGCGCCAGCAGCCAACGATTAGCCGGATTCGGGACAGAGCCCTACGAGCAGTACTTC. Translation gives CASSQRLAGFGTEPYEQYF.